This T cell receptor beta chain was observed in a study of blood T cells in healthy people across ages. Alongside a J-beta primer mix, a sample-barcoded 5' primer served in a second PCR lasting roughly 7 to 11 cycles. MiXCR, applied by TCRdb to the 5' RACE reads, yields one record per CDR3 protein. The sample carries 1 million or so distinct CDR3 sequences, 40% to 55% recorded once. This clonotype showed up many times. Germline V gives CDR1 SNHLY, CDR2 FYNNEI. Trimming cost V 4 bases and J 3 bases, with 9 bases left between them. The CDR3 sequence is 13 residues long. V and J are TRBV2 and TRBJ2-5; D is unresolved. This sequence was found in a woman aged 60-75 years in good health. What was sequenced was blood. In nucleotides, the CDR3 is TGTGCCAGCAGTGTCCCACGGGAAGAGACCCAGTACTTC. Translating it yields CASSVPREETQYF.